This TCR beta chain was profiled in a study of shared clonotypes between healthy human individuals. The healthy adult donors were HIV-negative and reported no recent acute infections or vaccinations. Notes on the study in general: Owing to a small donor count, the genetic and exposure-history diversity represented was limited.

Trimming took off 0 bases at V and 4 bases at J, with 10 bases between the two ends. Per the germline V gene, CDR1 is GTSNPN and CDR2 is SVGIG (reference sequence). CDR3 length: 13 residues. The data were produced by immunoSEQ multiplex PCR, yet TCRdb's version contains in-frame clones alone and is incomplete. Of about 2.4 million clones in the sample, 80% to 95% were seen once. A note on this clone: The target antigen is unknown.

Sequencing was performed on naive CD4+ T cells from PBMCs. Subset defined: CD45RA+ positively selected. The chain couples TRBV30 to TRBJ2-7, with D perhaps matching TRBD2 (5 bases). The receptor was isolated from a man aged 18 to 30 in good health. Some clones in this sample may be carry-over from other donors' samples. Here the CDR3 reads CAWSVNGKYEQYF. In DNA, the CDR3 is TGTGCCTGGAGTGTAAACGGGAAGTACGAGCAGTACTTC.